The 20 T cell receptor beta chains given below trace back to one sample, sequenced in a study of early T cells in non-severe SARS-CoV-2 infection. TCRdb re-analysed the 5' RACE reads in MiXCR, keeping a single row per CDR3 protein. The profile covers around 78,000 distinct CDR3 sequences, with around an eighth appearing a single time and roughly 3% taken by the ten largest. Sequencing input: whole blood. The receptors were gathered from an adult who was a healthcare worker with PCR-confirmed SARS-CoV-2 infection or an uninfected control (not recorded which).

The rearrangement joins TRBV29-1 to TRBJ2-1; D perhaps matches TRBD1 (6 bases). CDR3 length: 13 amino acids. Trimming took off 3 bases at V and 0 bases at J, with 6 bases between the two ends. CDR1 is SQVTM and CDR2 is ANQGSEA in the germline V gene. This chain's CDR3 is CSVDRGSYNEQFF. As DNA, the CDR3 is TGCAGCGTTGACAGGGGCTCCTACAATGAGCAGTTCTTC.

This clonotype occurred many times. The junction differs from germline at one of its ends, possibly a read error. The chain links TRBV18 to TRBJ1-1; D might be TRBD1 (6 bases). Germline V gives CDR1 KGHSH, CDR2 LQKENI. This CDR3 is built from 13 residues. CDR3 coding DNA: TGTGCCAGCTCACCACTGGGGGCCCGTGAAGTTTTCTTT. Amino acid sequence: CASSPLGAREVFF.

This clonotype was seen at least ten times. This sequence joins TRBV20-1 and TRBJ2-2, with 9 bases matching TRBD1. This CDR3 has 14 residues. Germline V gene data show CDR1 as DFQATT and CDR2 as SNEGSKA (reference sequence). The ends lost 3 bases at V and 6 bases at J; junction bases unmatched: 5. The CDR3 nucleotides are TGCAGTGCTAGCAGAACAGGGGGCGCCGGGGAGCTGTTTTTT. Its protein product is CSASRTGGAGELFF.

A few counts support this clonotype. The V gene is TRBV30, the J gene TRBJ2-7; D could derive from TRBD1 or TRBD2 (6 bases each). V dropped 0 bases and J dropped 0 bases, with 12 bases sitting between them. CDR1 and CDR2 from the germline V gene are GTSNPN and SVGIG (reference sequence). CDR3 length: 15 amino acids. CDR3 nucleotide sequence: TGTGCCTGGAGTGTACAAGGGGGGATCTCCTACGAGCAGTACTTC. Protein product: CAWSVQGGISYEQYF.

The CDR3 sequence is CASSFNNEQFF. CDR3 nucleotides: TGTGCCAGCAGCTTTAACAATGAGCAGTTCTTC. The J gene is TRBJ2-1, the V gene TRBV7-9; D uncertain. The CDR3 has 11 amino acids. V was trimmed by 3 bases and J by 5 bases, leaving 2 bases between them. The germline V gene has CDR1 SEHNR and CDR2 FQNEAQ (reference sequence).

This clonotype was picked up many times. The chain couples TRBV12-3 or TRBV12-4 to TRBJ2-2; no firm D call. This CDR3 is 17 amino acids long. Trimming cost V 7 bases and J 5 bases, with 23 bases left between them. The CDR3 region is CASNPSVLKGRTGELFF. For the CDR3, the DNA is TGTGCCAGCAACCCCTCGGTCCTGAAGGGCAGAACCGGGGAGCTGTTTTTT.

This clonotype occurred once. The gene calls are TRBV20-1 and TRBJ1-5, with D possibly matching TRBD1 (6 bases). The germline V gene has CDR1 DFQATT and CDR2 SNEGSKA (reference sequence). Trimming pared 0 bases from V and 7 bases from J, leaving 13 bases between. The CDR3 extends over 14 amino acids. CDR3 protein: CSARDPAQGQPQHF. CDR3 DNA sequence: TGCAGTGCTAGAGATCCGGCCCAGGGGCAGCCCCAGCATTTT.

This clonotype was observed at least ten times. The gene calls are TRBV4-1 and TRBJ2-2, with D uncertain. Trimming pared 0 bases from V and 9 bases from J, leaving 8 bases between. Germline CDR1 is MGHRA and CDR2 is YSYEKL. The CDR3 is 13 residues long. The CDR3 bases are TGCGCCAGCAGCCAAGAAAGGAACCGGGAGCTGTTTTTT. Amino acids: CASSQERNRELFF.

This clonotype was seen once. A much larger clone lies one base from this, so it may be a read error. The genes are TRBV20-1 and TRBJ2-7, with 7 bases matching TRBD1. The CDR3 is made up of 13 amino acids. Germline V lookup: CDR1 DFQATT, CDR2 SNEGSKA (reference sequence). J was trimmed by 2 bases and V by 8 bases; bases with no gene match: 9. CDR3 sequence reads: CSTIRGQTYEQYF. For the CDR3, the DNA is TGCAGTACTATCCGGGGACAGACCTACGAGCAGTACTTC.

The rearrangement uses TRBV10-3 and TRBJ2-7, with D uncertain. V was trimmed by 10 bases and J by 2 bases, leaving 9 bases between them. The CDR3 loop spans 11 amino acids. CDR1 and CDR2 (germline): ENHRY, SYGVKD. The CDR3 DNA reads as TGTGCCACAGGTCTAACCTACGAGCAGTACTTC. Translation gives CATGLTYEQYF.

The chain links TRBV2 to TRBJ1-1; D possibly corresponds to TRBD1 (5 bases). Trimming took off 7 bases at V and 0 bases at J, with 12 bases between the two ends. Germline-derived CDR1 and CDR2 are SNHLY and FYNNEI. The CDR3 is made up of 14 amino acids. As DNA, the CDR3 is TGTGCCAGCATACTGGGACCGCTGAACACTGAAGCTTTCTTT. This gives the protein CASILGPLNTEAFF.

This clonotype was seen many times. This chain links TRBV7-6 with TRBJ2-1, with D perhaps being TRBD1 or TRBD2 (5 bases each). This CDR3 is built from 14 residues. Germline V gene sequence: CDR1 SGHVS, CDR2 FNYEAQ. V was trimmed by 5 bases and J by 12 bases, leaving 20 bases between them. The CDR3 DNA is TGTGCCAGCAGCCTGTTACCGGGGCCCAGTGGGCAGTTCTTC. Its protein is CASSLLPGPSGQFF.

This clonotype was seen a few times. V is TRBV12-3 or TRBV12-4 and J is TRBJ1-1; D might be TRBD1 (5 bases). The CDR3 extends over 12 amino acids. V was cut by 7 bases and J by 1 base, with 7 bases left in between. For the CDR3, the DNA is TGTGCCAGCAAAGGGACGAACACTGAAGCTTTCTTT. Translation: CASKGTNTEAFF.

This clonotype has at least ten counts. The CDR3: CASSEGQGRETQYF. CDR3 DNA sequence: TGTGCCAGTAGTGAGGGACAGGGACGCGAGACCCAGTACTTC. The chain uses TRBV19 and TRBJ2-5; 9 positions match TRBD1. J gave up 5 bases and V 5 bases, and 6 bases lay outside the gene matches. Germline CDR1 LNHDA, CDR2 SQIVND (reference sequence). The CDR3 has 14 residues. Using reference TRBV19 and TRBJ2-5 for the parts outside the CDR3, the full variable domain is DGGITQSPKYLFRKEGQNVTLSCEQNLNHDAMYWYRQDPGQGLRLIYYSQIVNDFQKGDIAEGYSVSREKKESFPLTVTSAQKNPTAFYLCASSEGQGRETQYFGPGTRLLVL.

This chain links TRBV7-6 with TRBJ1-6; possible D gene TRBD1, 6 bases. The length of the CDR3 is 13 residues. Per the germline V gene, CDR1 is SGHVS and CDR2 is FNYEAQ. V gave up 5 bases and J gave up 9 bases, with 11 bases separating them. The DNA for the CDR3 is TGTGCCAGCAGCGGCGAGGGGGGTTCACCCCTCCACTTT. As protein: CASSGEGGSPLHF.

About this clonotype itself: A much more abundant neighbour one base away suggests this may be a read error. It is unclear where the CDR3 begins or ends on the DNA, so no DNA is shown, and the CDR3 is as TCRdb lists it. The J gene is TRBJ2-6, the V gene TRBV2; TRBD2, the D gene given by the table, was not confirmed from the DNA. CDR1 and CDR2 from the germline V gene are SNHLY and FYNNEI. The CDR3 is 16 amino acids long, termini counted. The CDR3 reads CASRGTFASGANVLIF.

This clonotype has just a few counts. In DNA form, the CDR3 reads TGTGCCAGCTCACCACTGGGACGGTTTAACTATGGCTACACCTTC. Protein sequence: CASSPLGRFNYGYTF. V is TRBV18 and J is TRBJ1-2, with D possibly TRBD1 on 5 matching bases. This CDR3 is 15 amino acids long. Germline V gene data show CDR1 as KGHSH and CDR2 as LQKENI. V dropped 1 base and J dropped 1 base, with 10 bases sitting between them. Variable domain in full (rest from reference TRBV18 and TRBJ1-2): NAGVMQNPRHLVRRRGQEARLRCSPMKGHSHVYWYRQLPEEGLKFMVYLQKENIIDESGMPKERFSAEFPKEGPSILRIQQVVRGDSAAYFCASSPLGRFNYGYTFGSGTRLTVV.

The chain has TRBV29-1 and TRBJ1-2; no firm D call. Trimming cost V 4 bases and J 8 bases, with 14 bases left between them. The germline V gene has CDR1 SQVTM and CDR2 ANQGSEA. The CDR3 is 12 amino acids. The CDR3 loop reads CSVVGEDQGYTF. The DNA for the CDR3 is TGCAGCGTTGTGGGCGAGGACCAAGGCTACACCTTC.

This clonotype has ten or more counts. The chain joins TRBV5-1 to TRBJ2-3; TRBD2 might be the D (6 bases). V was trimmed by 4 bases and J by 0 bases, leaving 12 bases between them. The CDR3 loop spans 15 amino acids. Per germline, CDR1 SGHRS and CDR2 YFSETQ. CDR3 loop: CASSGGLASTDTQYF. DNA of the CDR3: TGCGCCAGCAGCGGTGGGCTAGCGAGCACAGATACGCAGTATTTT.

The chain combines TRBV7-2 with TRBJ2-5; D is perhaps TRBD2 (6 bases). The length of the CDR3 is 14 residues. V was pared by 3 bases and J by 4 bases, with 12 bases between. Germline V CDR1 and CDR2: SGHTA, FQGNSA. In DNA form, the CDR3 reads TGTGCCAGCAGCTTCCAGGGTAGCGGAGAGACCCAGTACTTC. It specifies CASSFQGSGETQYF.